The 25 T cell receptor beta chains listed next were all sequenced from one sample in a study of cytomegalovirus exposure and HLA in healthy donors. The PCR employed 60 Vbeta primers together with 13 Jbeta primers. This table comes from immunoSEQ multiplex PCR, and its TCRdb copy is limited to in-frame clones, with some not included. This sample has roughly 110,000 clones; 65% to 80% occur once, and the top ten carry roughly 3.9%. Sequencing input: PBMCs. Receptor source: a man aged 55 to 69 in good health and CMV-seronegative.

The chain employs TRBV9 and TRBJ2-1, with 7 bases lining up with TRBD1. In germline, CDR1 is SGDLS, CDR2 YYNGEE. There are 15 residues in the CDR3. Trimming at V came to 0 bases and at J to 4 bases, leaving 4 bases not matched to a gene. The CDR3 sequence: CASSVGDRLYNEQFF. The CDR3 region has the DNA TGTGCCAGCAGCGTAGGGGACAGACTATACAATGAGCAGTTCTTC.

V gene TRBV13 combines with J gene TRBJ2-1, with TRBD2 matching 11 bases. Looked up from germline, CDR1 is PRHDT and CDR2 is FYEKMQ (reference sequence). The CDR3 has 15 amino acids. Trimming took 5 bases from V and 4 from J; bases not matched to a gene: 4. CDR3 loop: CASSTRLAGYNEQFF. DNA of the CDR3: TGTGCCAGCAGCACCCGACTAGCGGGATACAATGAGCAGTTCTTC.

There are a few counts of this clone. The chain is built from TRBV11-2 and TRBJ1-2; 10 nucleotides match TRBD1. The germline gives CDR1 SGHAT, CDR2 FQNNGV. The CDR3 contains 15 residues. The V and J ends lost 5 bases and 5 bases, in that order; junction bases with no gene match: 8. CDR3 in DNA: TGTGCCAGCAGCACGGGACAGGGGATATTTTATGGCTACACCTTC. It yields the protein CASSTGQGIFYGYTF.

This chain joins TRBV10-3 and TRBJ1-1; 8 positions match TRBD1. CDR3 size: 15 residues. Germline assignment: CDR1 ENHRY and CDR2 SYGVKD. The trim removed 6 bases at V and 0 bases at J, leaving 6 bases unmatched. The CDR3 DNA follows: TGTGCCATCAGGGGGGGACAGGCATTGAACACTGAAGCTTTCTTT. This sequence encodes CAIRGGQALNTEAFF.

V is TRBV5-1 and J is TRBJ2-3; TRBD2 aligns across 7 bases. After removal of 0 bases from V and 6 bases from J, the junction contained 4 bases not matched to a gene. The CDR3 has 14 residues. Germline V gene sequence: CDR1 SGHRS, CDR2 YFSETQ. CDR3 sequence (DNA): TGCGCCAGCAGCTTGGCCGCAGCGGGGGATACGCAGTATTTT. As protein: CASSLAAAGDTQYF.

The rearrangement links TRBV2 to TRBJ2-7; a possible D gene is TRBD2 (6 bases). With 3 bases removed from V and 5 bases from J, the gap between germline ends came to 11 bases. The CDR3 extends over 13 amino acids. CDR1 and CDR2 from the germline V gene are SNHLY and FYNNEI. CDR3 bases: TGTGCCAGCAGTGAGGGGGGTCCCCACGAGCAGTACTTC. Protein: CASSEGGPHEQYF.

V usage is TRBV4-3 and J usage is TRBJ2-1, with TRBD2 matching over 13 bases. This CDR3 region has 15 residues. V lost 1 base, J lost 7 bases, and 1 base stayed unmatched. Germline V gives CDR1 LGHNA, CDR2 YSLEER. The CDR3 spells CASSQGLAGGNEQFF. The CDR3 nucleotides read TGCGCCAGCAGCCAAGGACTAGCGGGGGGAAATGAGCAGTTCTTC.

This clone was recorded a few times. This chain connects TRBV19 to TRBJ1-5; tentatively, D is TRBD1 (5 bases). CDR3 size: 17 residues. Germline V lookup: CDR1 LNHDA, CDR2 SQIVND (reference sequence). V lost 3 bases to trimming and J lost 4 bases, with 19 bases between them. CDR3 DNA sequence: TGTGCCAGTAGTATCGCCGCAGCAGGGCTTTGGAATCAGCCCCAGCATTTT. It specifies CASSIAAAGLWNQPQHF. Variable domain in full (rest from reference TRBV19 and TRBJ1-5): DGGITQSPKYLFRKEGQNVTLSCEQNLNHDAMYWYRQDPGQGLRLIYYSQIVNDFQKGDIAEGYSVSREKKESFPLTVTSAQKNPTAFYLCASSIAAAGLWNQPQHFGDGTRLSIL.

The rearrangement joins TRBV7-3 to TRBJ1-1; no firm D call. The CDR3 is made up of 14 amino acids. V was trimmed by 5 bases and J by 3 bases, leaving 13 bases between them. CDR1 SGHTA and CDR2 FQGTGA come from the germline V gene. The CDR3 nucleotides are TGTGCCAGCAGCCCCACGGGAGGTGACACTGAAGCTTTCTTT. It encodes CASSPTGGDTEAFF.

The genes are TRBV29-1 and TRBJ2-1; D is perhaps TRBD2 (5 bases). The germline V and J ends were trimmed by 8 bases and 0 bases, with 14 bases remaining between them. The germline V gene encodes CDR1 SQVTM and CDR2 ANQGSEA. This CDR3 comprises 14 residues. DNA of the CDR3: TGCAGCTCTCACGGGGTCAGCTCCTACAATGAGCAGTTCTTC. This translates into CSSHGVSSYNEQFF.

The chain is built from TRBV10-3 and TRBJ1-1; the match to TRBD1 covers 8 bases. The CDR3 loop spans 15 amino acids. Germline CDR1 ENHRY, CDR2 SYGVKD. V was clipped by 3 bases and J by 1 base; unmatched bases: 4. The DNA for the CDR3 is TGTGCCATCAGTGACGCCGGGACAGGGAACACTGAAGCTTTCTTT. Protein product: CAISDAGTGNTEAFF.

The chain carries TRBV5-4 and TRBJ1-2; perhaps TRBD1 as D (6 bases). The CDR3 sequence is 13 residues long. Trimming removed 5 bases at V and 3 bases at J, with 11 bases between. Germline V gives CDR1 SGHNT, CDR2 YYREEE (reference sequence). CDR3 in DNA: TGTGCCAGCAGACCACAGGGAGACTATGGCTACACCTTC. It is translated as CASRPQGDYGYTF.

CDR3: CASSTGQPGNTIYF. CDR3 nucleotide sequence: TGTGCCAGCAGCACGGGACAGCCTGGAAACACCATATATTTT. This rearrangement joins TRBV7-2 to TRBJ1-3; 7 bases agree with TRBD1. Trimming took 5 bases from V and 2 from J; bases not matched to a gene: 3. The germline V gene encodes CDR1 SGHTA and CDR2 FQGNSA. The CDR3 totals 14 residues.

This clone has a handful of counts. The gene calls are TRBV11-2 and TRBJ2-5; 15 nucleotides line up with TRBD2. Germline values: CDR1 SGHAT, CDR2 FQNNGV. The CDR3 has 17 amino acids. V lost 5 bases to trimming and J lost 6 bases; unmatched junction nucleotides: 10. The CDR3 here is CASSRRTSGGAGKTQYF. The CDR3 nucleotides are TGTGCCAGCAGCCGTCGGACTAGCGGGGGGGCGGGAAAGACCCAGTACTTC.

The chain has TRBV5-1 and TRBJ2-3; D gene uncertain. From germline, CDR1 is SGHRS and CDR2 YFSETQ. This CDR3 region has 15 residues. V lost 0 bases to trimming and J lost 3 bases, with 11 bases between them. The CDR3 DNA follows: TGCGCCAGCAGCTTGGTGGCTGGCAATACAGATACGCAGTATTTT. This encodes CASSLVAGNTDTQYF.

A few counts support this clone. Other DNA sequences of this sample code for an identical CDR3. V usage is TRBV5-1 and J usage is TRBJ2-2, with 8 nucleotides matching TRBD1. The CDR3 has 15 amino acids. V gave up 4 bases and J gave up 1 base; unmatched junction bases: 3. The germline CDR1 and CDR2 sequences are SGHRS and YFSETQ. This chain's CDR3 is CASSPGTGNTGELFF. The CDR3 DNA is TGCGCCAGCAGCCCCGGGACAGGGAACACCGGGGAGCTGTTTTTT.

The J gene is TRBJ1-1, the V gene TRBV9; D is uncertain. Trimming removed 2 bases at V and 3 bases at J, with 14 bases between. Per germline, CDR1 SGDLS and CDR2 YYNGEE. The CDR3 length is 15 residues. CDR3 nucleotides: TGTGCCAGCAGCGTGGACGGGAGGAGCGACACTGAAGCTTTCTTT. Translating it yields CASSVDGRSDTEAFF.

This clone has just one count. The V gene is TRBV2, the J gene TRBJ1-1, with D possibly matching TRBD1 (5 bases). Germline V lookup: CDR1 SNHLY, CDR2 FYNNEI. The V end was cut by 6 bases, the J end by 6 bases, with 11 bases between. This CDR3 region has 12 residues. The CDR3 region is CASSIGEAEAFF. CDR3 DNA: TGTGCCAGCAGCATAGGGGAGGCTGAAGCTTTCTTT.

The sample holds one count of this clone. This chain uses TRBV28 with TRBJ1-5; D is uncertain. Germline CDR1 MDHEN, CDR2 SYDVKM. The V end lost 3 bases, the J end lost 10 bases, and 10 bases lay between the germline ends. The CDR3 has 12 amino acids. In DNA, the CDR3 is TGTGCCAGCAGTTTCCTACTTCTTCCCCAGCATTTT. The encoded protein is CASSFLLLPQHF.

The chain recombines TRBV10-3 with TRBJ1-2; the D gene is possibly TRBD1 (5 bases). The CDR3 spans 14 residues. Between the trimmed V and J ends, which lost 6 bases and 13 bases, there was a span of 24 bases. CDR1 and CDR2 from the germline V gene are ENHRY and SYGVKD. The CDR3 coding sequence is TGTGCCATCAGCGAAGAAGACAGCTTCCCCGGGGGCACCTTC. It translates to CAISEEDSFPGGTF.

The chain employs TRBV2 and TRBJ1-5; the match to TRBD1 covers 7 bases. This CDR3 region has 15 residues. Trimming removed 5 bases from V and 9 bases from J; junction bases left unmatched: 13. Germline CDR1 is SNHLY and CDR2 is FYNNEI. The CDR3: CASSRDSGGLTPQHF. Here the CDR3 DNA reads TGTGCCAGCAGTAGGGACAGCGGAGGACTGACGCCCCAGCATTTT.

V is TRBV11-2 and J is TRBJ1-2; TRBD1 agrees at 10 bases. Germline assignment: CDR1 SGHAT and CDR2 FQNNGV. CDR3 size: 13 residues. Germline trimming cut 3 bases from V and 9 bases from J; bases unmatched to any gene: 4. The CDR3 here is CASSFRDRGSYTF. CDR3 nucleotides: TGTGCCAGCAGCTTCCGGGACAGGGGCAGCTACACCTTC.

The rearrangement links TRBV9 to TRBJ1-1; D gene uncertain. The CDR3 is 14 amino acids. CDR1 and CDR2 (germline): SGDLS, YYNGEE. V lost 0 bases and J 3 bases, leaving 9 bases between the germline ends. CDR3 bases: TGTGCCAGCAGCGTAGCGAGCAGGTACACTGAAGCTTTCTTT. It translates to CASSVASRYTEAFF. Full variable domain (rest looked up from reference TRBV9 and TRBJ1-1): DSGVTQTPKHLITATGQRVTLRCSPRSGDLSVYWYQQSLDQGLQFLIQYYNGEERAKGNILERFSAQQFPDLHSELNLSSLELGDSALYFCASSVASRYTEAFFGQGTRLTVV.

The CDR3 loop reads CASSSGGLSYEQYF. CDR3 DNA: TGTGCCAGCAGCTCAGGGGGCCTATCCTACGAGCAGTACTTC. J is TRBJ2-5 and V is TRBV7-2; 8 nucleotides match TRBD1. Judging by the DNA end, TRBJ2-7 fits better; the J call may be wrong. In germline, CDR1 is SGHTA, CDR2 FQGNSA. This CDR3 region has 14 residues.

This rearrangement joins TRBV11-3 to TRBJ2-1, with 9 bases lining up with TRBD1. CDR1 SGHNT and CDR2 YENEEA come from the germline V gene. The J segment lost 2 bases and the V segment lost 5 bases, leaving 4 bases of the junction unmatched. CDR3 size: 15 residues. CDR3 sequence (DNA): TGTGCCAGCAGCCAGACAGGGGGAACCTACAATGAGCAGTTCTTC. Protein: CASSQTGGTYNEQFF.